This TCR beta chain was captured by sequencing in a study of response to subunit inactivated influenza vaccine. Germline assignment: CDR1 ENHRY and CDR2 SYGVKD. This CDR3 contains 13 residues. V shed 10 bases, J shed 8 bases, and the junction held 9 bases outside the gene matches. The study, taken as a whole, reports: Seasonal influenza vaccination, on each occasion, was suggested by the authors to recruit few new T cells.

MiXCR, run by TCRdb on the RT-PCR reads, gives a single entry per CDR3 protein. In the table there are about 650,000 distinct CDR3 sequences, 15% to 19% of which are singletons. This clonotype was observed a handful of times. Its antigen is as yet unknown. This receptor was obtained from a man aged 45-60 years who received an inactivated influenza vaccine. Source: PBMCs from blood, taken about 11 days after vaccination. The chain recombines TRBV10-3 with TRBJ1-4; 8 nucleotides agree with TRBD1. The CDR3 spells CATSDRAYEKLFF. The CDR3 coding sequence is TGTGCCACATCGGACAGGGCTTACGAAAAACTGTTTTTT.